Many counts were recorded for the clone carrying this T cell receptor beta chain. This entry comes from a study of molecular identifiers for immune sequencing clone quantification. One entry per CDR3 protein results from TCRdb running MiXCR on the PCR reads. The sample lists about 500,000 distinct CDR3 sequences, 20% to 25% occurring once. This CDR3 is 14 amino acids long. The ends lost 1 base at V and 4 bases at J; junction bases unmatched: 4. Germline CDR1 is SGHTA and CDR2 is FQGNSA. Material: naive CD8+ T cells from blood, with Jurkat cell RNA spiked in. Described subset: FACS-sorted CD8+CD4-CCR7+CD45RA+ naive T cells. The rearrangement joins TRBV7-2 to TRBJ2-7; 7 bases agree with TRBD2. This TCR was recovered from a human donor in good health. Some libraries in this study had Jurkat cell RNA spiked in. This chain's CDR3 is CASSLGSGGYEQYF. The CDR3 nucleotides read TGTGCCAGCAGCTTAGGTTCGGGGGGATACGAGCAGTACTTC.